The 25 T cell receptor beta chains presented below share a single source sample, sequenced in a study of post-analysis software for immune sequencing data. The TCR beta cDNA libraries carried unique molecular identifiers. TCRdb ran MiXCR on the PCR reads and lists one entry per CDR3 protein. The table records around 260,000 distinct CDR3 sequences, 35% to 45% of them present only once. These receptors have no known antigen. The study, taken as a whole, reports: There were a handful of TRBV segments more frequent in patients than controls, and TRBV5-6, TRBV5-1 and TRBV20-1 were among them.

Source material: blood. These receptors came from a girl under 18 with multiple sclerosis.

In the case of this clonotype: A single base separates this from a much larger clone, so it may be a read error. The chain uses TRBV7-9 and TRBJ1-2; 11 nucleotides match TRBD1. Germline assignment: CDR1 SEHNR and CDR2 FQNEAQ (reference sequence). This CDR3 has 15 residues. CDR3 sequence reads: CAGSSGTGGAYGYTF. In DNA, the CDR3 is TGTGCCGGCAGCTCTGGGACAGGGGGAGCCTATGGCTACACCTTC.

The table lists this clonotype with many counts. The chain combines TRBV7-2 with TRBJ1-1, with TRBD1 identical over 9 bases. The CDR3 consists of 13 residues. The V and J ends lost 3 bases and 6 bases, in that order; junction bases with no gene match: 2. Germline V gene sequence: CDR1 SGHTA, CDR2 FQGNSA. This chain's CDR3 is CASSLRDRAEAFF. The CDR3, as DNA: TGTGCCAGCAGCTTGCGGGACAGGGCTGAAGCTTTCTTT.

In its sample, this clonotype was seen many times. The J gene is TRBJ2-1, the V gene TRBV7-2; tentatively, D is TRBD1 or TRBD2 (5 bases each). Germline CDR1 and CDR2: SGHTA and FQGNSA. The CDR3 runs 14 residues. Trimming cost V 5 bases and J 3 bases, with 11 bases left between them. Written as DNA, the CDR3 is TGTGCCAGCAGCCCGAGGGGCAGCTACAATGAGCAGTTCTTC. This translates into CASSPRGSYNEQFF.

The rearrangement uses TRBV7-9 and TRBJ1-2, with D maybe TRBD1 (5 bases). The CDR3 runs to 16 residues. From germline, CDR1 is SEHNR and CDR2 FQNEAQ (reference sequence). Deletions cut 2 bases from V and 8 bases from J, with 21 bases between. The CDR3 sequence: CASSLSDSLRDGGYTF. CDR3 nucleotide sequence: TGTGCCAGCAGCTTATCCGACAGTTTAAGGGATGGAGGCTACACCTTC.

Points on this clonotype: With a much larger clone just one base away, this may be a read error. This chain uses TRBV12-3 or TRBV12-4 with TRBJ1-4; 9 positions match TRBD1. The CDR3 length is 14 residues. J gave up 9 bases and V 8 bases, and 10 bases lay outside the gene matches. The CDR3: CASGATGGMQKLFF. CDR3 bases: TGTGCCAGCGGAGCGACAGGGGGGATGCAAAAACTGTTTTTT.

This clonotype has at least ten counts. The chain combines TRBV3-1 with TRBJ1-6, with unresolved D. Trimming removed 4 bases from V and 7 bases from J, with 8 bases in between. The germline gives CDR1 LGHDT, CDR2 YNNKEL (reference sequence). The CDR3 has 13 amino acids. The CDR3 sequence: CASSPRANSPLHF. In DNA form, the CDR3 reads TGTGCCAGCAGCCCTCGGGCCAATTCACCCCTCCACTTT. Combining the CDR3 with reference TRBV3-1 and TRBJ1-6 gives the whole variable domain DTAVSQTPKYLVTQMGNDKSIKCEQNLGHDTMYWYKQDSKKFLKIMFSYNNKELIINETVPNRFSPKSPDKAHLNLHINSLELGDSAVYFCASSPRANSPLHFGNGTRLTVT.

Many counts were recorded for this clonotype. The chain couples TRBV9 to TRBJ2-1; D is possibly TRBD2 (6 bases). Per germline, CDR1 SGDLS and CDR2 YYNGEE. The V end lost 4 bases, the J end lost 6 bases, and 14 bases lay between the germline ends. The length of the CDR3 is 14 residues. CDR3 protein: CASSLRDWSNEQFF. The CDR3 nucleotides are TGTGCCAGCAGCCTCCGGGACTGGAGCAATGAGCAGTTCTTC.

Many counts were recorded for this clonotype. The rearrangement links TRBV12-3 or TRBV12-4 to TRBJ2-7; D is possibly TRBD2 (6 bases). With 3 bases removed from V and 5 bases from J, the gap between germline ends came to 8 bases. The CDR3 is 12 residues long. The CDR3 DNA reads as TGTGCCAGCAGTTTCACGGGGGACGAGCAGTACTTC. As protein: CASSFTGDEQYF.

This clonotype came up many times. The chain couples TRBV7-9 to TRBJ2-1; no firm D call. V was clipped by 2 bases and J by 1 base, with 12 bases between them. CDR1 and CDR2 from the germline V gene are SEHNR and FQNEAQ (reference sequence). This CDR3 is 16 amino acids long. The CDR3, as DNA: TGTGCCAGCAGCTTATCCGGTGGCCAGTCCTACAATGAGCAGTTCTTC. This sequence encodes CASSLSGGQSYNEQFF.

This clonotype showed up just a few times. The chain carries TRBV7-3 and TRBJ1-1; D call uncertain. Trimming pared 2 bases from V and 4 bases from J, leaving 11 bases between. The CDR3 covers 14 residues. Germline CDR1 is SGHTA and CDR2 is FQGTGA. The CDR3 spells CASSLWGKATEAFF. The CDR3 DNA reads as TGTGCCAGCAGCTTATGGGGAAAGGCCACTGAAGCTTTCTTT. The complete variable domain, with remaining parts taken from reference TRBV7-3 and TRBJ1-1, reads GAGVSQTPSNKVTEKGKYVELRCDPISGHTALYWYRQSLGQGPEFLIYFQGTGAADDSGLPNDRFFAVRPEGSVSTLKIQRTERGDSAVYLCASSLWGKATEAFFGQGTRLTVV.

The chain has TRBV5-6 and TRBJ2-7; weak D call: TRBD1 (6 bases). The CDR3 is made up of 12 amino acids. Per germline, CDR1 SGHDT and CDR2 YYEEEE. The ends were cut back, 3 bases at V and 7 bases at J, with 11 bases in the middle. The CDR3 bases are TGTGCCAGCAGCTACAGGGTCGGAGAGCAGTACTTC. Residues: CASSYRVGEQYF.

Only a few counts were recorded for this clonotype. The J gene is TRBJ2-7, the V gene TRBV18, with D perhaps being TRBD1 or TRBD2 (5 bases each). Trimming stripped 2 bases from V and 1 base from J, with 15 bases between. The CDR3 is 16 amino acids. CDR1 is KGHSH and CDR2 is LQKENI in the germline V gene. For the CDR3, the DNA is TGTGCCAGCTCACCAGTACCCGGGACCGCTTCCTACGAGCAGTACTTC. It specifies CASSPVPGTASYEQYF. The variable domain in full, with the rest retrieved from reference TRBV18 and TRBJ2-7, is NAGVMQNPRHLVRRRGQEARLRCSPMKGHSHVYWYRQLPEEGLKFMVYLQKENIIDESGMPKERFSAEFPKEGPSILRIQQVVRGDSAAYFCASSPVPGTASYEQYFGPGTRLTVT.

Turning to this clonotype: This may stem from a read error, because a much larger clone lies one nucleotide away. This chain joins TRBV4-1 and TRBJ2-5, with TRBD2 matching 8 bases. There are 13 residues in the CDR3. In germline, CDR1 is MGHRA, CDR2 YSYEKL. Trimming cost V 4 bases and J 11 bases; bases outside gene matches: 9. CDR3 DNA sequence: TGCGCCAGCAGCCTGACTAGCGACAATGAGCAGTACTTC. This translates into CASSLTSDNEQYF.

This clonotype was seen more than once but under ten times. V is TRBV6-1 and J is TRBJ2-1; D is uncertain. Germline-derived CDR1 and CDR2 are MNHNS and SASEGT. The CDR3 length is 14 residues. V gave up 0 bases and J gave up 7 bases, with 10 bases separating them. The CDR3 DNA is TGTGCCAGCAGTGAAGCGGACGGATGTAATGAGCAGTTCTTC. This sequence encodes CASSEADGCNEQFF.

This clonotype was recorded at least ten times. The chain links TRBV27 to TRBJ1-5, with D unclear. CDR1 and CDR2 from the germline V gene are MNHEY and SMNVEV (reference sequence). The CDR3 sequence is 14 residues long. The germline V and J ends were trimmed by 7 bases and 0 bases, with 10 bases remaining between them. In DNA, the CDR3 is TGTGCCAGCATGCCCCTGAATAGCAATCAGCCCCAGCATTTT. Its protein product is CASMPLNSNQPQHF.

V gene TRBV20-1 combines with J gene TRBJ2-3, with 9 bases lining up with TRBD2. The CDR3 runs 15 residues. The trim removed 0 bases at V and 6 bases at J, leaving 7 bases unmatched. The germline CDR1 and CDR2 sequences are DFQATT and SNEGSKA (reference sequence). The CDR3 sequence is CSARDAASGDDTQYF. CDR3 coding DNA: TGCAGTGCTAGAGATGCGGCTAGCGGGGATGATACGCAGTATTTT.

This clonotype has a count of ten or more. The V gene is TRBV12-3 or TRBV12-4, the J gene TRBJ1-6; D may be TRBD1 (5 bases). The CDR3 has 15 amino acids. V was cut by 5 bases and J by 5 bases, with 13 bases left in between. CDR3 region: CASSLTDTNNSPLHF. CDR3 nucleotide sequence: TGTGCCAGCAGTCTAACGGACACTAATAATTCACCCCTCCACTTT.

The genes are TRBV5-1 and TRBJ2-3, with D possibly TRBD2 on 5 matching bases. The length of the CDR3 is 15 residues. Looked up from germline, CDR1 is SGHRS and CDR2 is YFSETQ. Between the trimmed V and J ends, which lost 4 bases and 2 bases, there was a span of 14 bases. CDR3 in DNA: TGCGCCAGCAGCACGGGGAGACCTTACACAGATACGCAGTATTTT. Residues: CASSTGRPYTDTQYF.

This clonotype was seen more than once but under ten times. The CDR3 region is CASSFRESSYEQYF. The CDR3 coding sequence is TGTGCCAGCAGCTTTCGTGAGAGCTCCTACGAGCAGTACTTC. The gene calls are TRBV7-9 and TRBJ2-7, with D unresolved. This CDR3 is 14 amino acids long. V was clipped by 3 bases and J by 0 bases, with 9 bases between them. Germline CDR1 reads SEHNR; CDR2 reads FQNEAQ (reference sequence).

V gene TRBV30 combines with J gene TRBJ2-1; 10 bases line up with TRBD2. The CDR3 is made up of 16 amino acids. V shed 3 bases and J 2 bases; nucleotides not matched to a gene: 7. Germline CDR1 GTSNPN, CDR2 SVGIG (reference sequence). In DNA, the CDR3 is TGTGCCTGGAGGGGACTAGCGTCCACAGCCTACAATGAGCAGTTCTTC. It encodes CAWRGLASTAYNEQFF. Supplemented by reference TRBV30 and TRBJ2-1, the full variable domain reads SQTIHQWPATLVQPVGSPLSLECTVEGTSNPNLYWYRQAAGRGLQLLFYSVGIGQISSEVPQNLSASRPQDRQFILSSKKLLLSDSGFYLCAWRGLASTAYNEQFFGPGTRLTVL.

This CDR3 is CASSSRGWDTEAFF. DNA for the CDR3: TGTGCCAGCAGCTCCAGAGGATGGGATACTGAAGCTTTCTTT. The chain is built from TRBV5-4 and TRBJ1-1; no clear D. Trimming stripped 3 bases from V and 5 bases from J, with 14 bases between. The CDR3 has 14 residues. The germline gives CDR1 SGHNT, CDR2 YYREEE (reference sequence). The full variable domain, with the rest looked up from reference TRBV5-4 and TRBJ1-1, is ETGVTQSPTHLIKTRGQQVTLRCSSQSGHNTVSWYQQALGQGPQFIFQYYREEENGRGNFPPRFSGLQFPNYSSELNVNALELDDSALYLCASSSRGWDTEAFFGQGTRLTVV.

This clonotype showed up just once. This could be a read error, since a much larger clone is one nucleotide away. The chain joins TRBV20-1 to TRBJ2-1, with D unresolved. The CDR3 is made up of 16 amino acids. Germline loops: CDR1 DFQATT, CDR2 SNEGSKA (reference sequence). In DNA, the CDR3 is TGCAGTGCTACCCATGGTCAGCACCATAACGCTAATGGGCAGTTCTTC. It is translated as CSATHGQHHNANGQFF.

As regards this clonotype: A much more abundant neighbour one base away suggests this may be a read error. V gene TRBV12-3 or TRBV12-4 combines with J gene TRBJ2-1, with a possible D match to TRBD1 (5 bases). The CDR3 contains 14 residues. Deletions cut 3 bases from V and 8 bases from J, with 14 bases between. The CDR3 here is CASSLMKGLDEQFF. The CDR3 bases are TGTGCCAGCAGTTTGATGAAGGGGTTGGATGAGCAGTTCTTC.

This clonotype was seen repeatedly, ten times or more. The rearrangement links TRBV2 to TRBJ1-5, with a tentative D call TRBD1 (6 bases). The germline V gene has CDR1 SNHLY and CDR2 FYNNEI. The CDR3 consists of 13 residues. V shed 6 bases and J shed 7 bases, with 13 bases lying between them. Here the CDR3 DNA reads TGTGCCAGCAGGCCCGAGGGGGGCCAGCCCCAGCATTTT. Translating it yields CASRPEGGQPQHF.

This clonotype was recorded many times. This chain links TRBV24-1 with TRBJ1-2; D is unresolved. In germline, CDR1 is KGHDR, CDR2 SFDVKD. CDR3 length: 12 residues. Trimming stripped 4 bases from V and 8 bases from J, with 10 bases between. The CDR3 nucleotides read TGTGCCACCAGTGACCCCTCGTACGGCTACACCTTC. This sequence encodes CATSDPSYGYTF.